This T cell receptor beta chain derives from a study of blood T cell repertoires in COVID-19 (dated by TCRdb to the early 2020s). Concerning the study at large: Collaborator samples came from the United States, Italy and Spain and covered acute and convalescent phases of COVID-19. Samples were obtained from the ongoing ImmuneRACE study (first 160 participants) and from roughly 1,300 subjects provided by 6 global collaborators. The repertoires were released in a freely available public database intended as a resource for research on the immune response to SARS-CoV-2. The dataset comprised deeply sampled blood TCRbeta repertoires from subjects exposed to, actively infected with, or recovered from COVID-19. HLA class I and class II types, where available, came from metadata supplied by the sample provider rather than from assay-based typing. The prospective study material was composed of cDNA or gDNA derived from T cells, B-cell-depleted T cells, or PBMCs. A de-identified subject ID, COVID-19 status, age in years and sex were almost always included in the sample metadata. On the study overall, not on this receptor specifically: Clinical and demographic metadata were provided uncurated, with the amount varying by source and participant.

The table lists this clone with a few counts. It has no known antigen specificity. No much larger clone exists at a distance of one base, and base qualities are not known. For this chain, trimming is 2 bases at the V end and 6 bases at the J end, and the number of junction bases without a gene match is 4. CDR1 LNHDA and CDR2 SQIVND are derived from the germline V gene (reference sequence). Measured from the cysteine to the phenylalanine, the CDR3 is 14 residues long. CDR3 DNA is the only sequence kept; it has 42 bases, read in frame from the first base. Participants in the prospective study were aged roughly 18 to 100 years, lived in approximately 26 United States geographic areas, and enrolled through a virtual design. Cohort assignment in the prospective study relied on participant-reported clinical history from a screening survey and a study questionnaire. Recovered participants in ImmuneRACE Cohort 3 were defined by two consecutive negative NP/OP PCR tests, clearance by a healthcare professional, or resolution of symptoms. Each participant in the prospective study had whole blood, serum and a nasopharyngeal or oropharyngeal swab collected by mobile phlebotomists. Prospective study participants could optionally give additional blood draws and questionnaires over an approximately 2-month period. Blood samples from the prospective study were shipped frozen or at room temperature prior to DNA extraction.

The immunoSEQ Assay, a bias-controlled multiplex PCR, was used to amplify TCRbeta CDR3 regions from genomic DNA. Turning to the authors' computational methods: Nucleated cell counts per sample were estimated from amplification of reference gene primers within the assay. To quantify the absolute abundance of each unique TCRbeta CDR3 rearrangement, sequence reads were collapsed and filtered. For each sample, productive Simpson clonality was calculated by taking the square root of Simpson's diversity index across productive rearrangements. What TCRdb holds here is the immuneACCESS table cut down to in-frame rearrangements. Part of the clones is not present; checked against another copy, under half of the missing clones reflect an unresolved V gene, and the others are unexplained. Clonal size and the V and J genes are those of that table, whereas D and trimming came from the DNA. Within this sample are over 250,000 clones, with 87% of them counted one time only. The biggest ten clones account for 8.9% of the sample.

This TCR came from a woman between 18 and 30 years old who had recovered from COVID-19. The sequence links TRBV19 to TRBJ2-7, with 10 bases in between that match TRBD1. The material sequenced was PBMCs or T cells enriched from blood (not recorded which). This receptor carries the CDR3 CASSIRTGGFEQYF. The nucleotides read TGTGCCAGTAGTATAAGGACAGGGGGATTCGAGCAGTACTTC.